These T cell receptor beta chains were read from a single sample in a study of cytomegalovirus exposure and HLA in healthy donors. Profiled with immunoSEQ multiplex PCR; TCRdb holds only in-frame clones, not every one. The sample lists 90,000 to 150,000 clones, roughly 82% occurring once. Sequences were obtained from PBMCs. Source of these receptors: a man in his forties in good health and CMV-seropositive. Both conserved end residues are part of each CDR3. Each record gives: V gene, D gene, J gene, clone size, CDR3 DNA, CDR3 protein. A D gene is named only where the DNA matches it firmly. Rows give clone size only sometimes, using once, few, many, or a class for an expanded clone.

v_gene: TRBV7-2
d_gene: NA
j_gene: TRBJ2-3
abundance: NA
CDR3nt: TGTGCCAGCAGCTTAGATAGGGCGGGTACGCAGTATTTT
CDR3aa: CASSLDRAGTQYF

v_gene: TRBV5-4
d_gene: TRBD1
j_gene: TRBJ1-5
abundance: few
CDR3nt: TGCGCCAGCAGCCAGGACAGGGGTCAGCCCCAGCATTTT
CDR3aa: CASSQDRGQPQHF

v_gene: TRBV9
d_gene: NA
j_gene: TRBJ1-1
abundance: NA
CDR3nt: TGTGCCAGCAGCGTAGTTCAGGGCCACACTGAAGCTTTCTTT
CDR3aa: CASSVVQGHTEAFF

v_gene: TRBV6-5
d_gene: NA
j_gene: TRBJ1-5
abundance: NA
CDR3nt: TGTGCCACGATTCGGCAAGGGGATCAGCCCCAGCATTTT
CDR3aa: CATIRQGDQPQHF

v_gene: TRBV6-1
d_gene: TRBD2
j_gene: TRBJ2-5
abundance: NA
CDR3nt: TGTGCCAGCACGAGGACTAGCGGGGGGTCGGAGACCCAGTACTTC
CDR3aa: CASTRTSGGSETQYF

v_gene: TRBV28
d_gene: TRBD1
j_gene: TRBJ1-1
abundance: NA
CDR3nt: TGTGCCAGCAGTAGACGGGACAGGATAACGAACACTGAAGCTTTCTTT
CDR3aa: CASSRRDRITNTEAFF

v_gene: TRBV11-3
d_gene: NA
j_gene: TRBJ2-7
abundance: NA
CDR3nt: TGTGCCAGCAGCAGGGACGGAGGGAGCTACGAGCAGTACTTC
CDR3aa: CASSRDGGSYEQYF

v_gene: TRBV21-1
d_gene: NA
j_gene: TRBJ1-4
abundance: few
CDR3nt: TGTGCCAGCAGTTTCGGATTAGCGCCACAACTGTTTTTT
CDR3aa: CASSFGLAPQLFF

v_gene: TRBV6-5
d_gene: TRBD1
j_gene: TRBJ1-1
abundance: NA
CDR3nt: TGTGCCAGCTTTCCCCCGACAGGGGGCACTGAAGCTTTCTTT
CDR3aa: CASFPPTGGTEAFF

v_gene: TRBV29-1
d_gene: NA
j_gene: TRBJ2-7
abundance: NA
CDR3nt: TGCAGCGCCGAACAGGGTACTCCCTACGAGCAGTACTTC
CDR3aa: CSAEQGTPYEQYF

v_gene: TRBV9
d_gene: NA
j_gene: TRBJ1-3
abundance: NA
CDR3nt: TGTGCCAGCAGCGAAGCGCCAATGGGAAACACCATATATTTT
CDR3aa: CASSEAPMGNTIYF

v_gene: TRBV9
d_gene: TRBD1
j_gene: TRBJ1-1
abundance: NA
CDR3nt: TGTGCCAGCAGCGTAGCCCGGACAGGGGGCGAAGCTTTCTTT
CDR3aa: CASSVARTGGEAFF

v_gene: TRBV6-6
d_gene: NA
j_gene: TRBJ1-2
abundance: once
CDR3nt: TGTGCCAGCAGTTACCCAACAGGGAATCCTAACTATGGCTACACCTTC
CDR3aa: CASSYPTGNPNYGYTF

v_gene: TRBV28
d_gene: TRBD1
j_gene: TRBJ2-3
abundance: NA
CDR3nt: TGTGCCAGCAGTTTCCCAGGGGGCCGGGATACGCAGTATTTT
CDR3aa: CASSFPGGRDTQYF

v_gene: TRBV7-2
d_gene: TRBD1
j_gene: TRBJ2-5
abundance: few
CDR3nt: TGTGCCAGCAGCTTCCGGGACAGGACCTTAGAGACCCAGTACTTC
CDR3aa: CASSFRDRTLETQYF

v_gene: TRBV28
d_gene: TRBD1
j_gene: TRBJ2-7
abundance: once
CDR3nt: TGTGCCAGCAGTCCCCTACACAGGGGGCCCTACGAGCAGTACTTC
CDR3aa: CASSPLHRGPYEQYF

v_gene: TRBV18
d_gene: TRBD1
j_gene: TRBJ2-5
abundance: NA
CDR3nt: TGTGCCAGCTCACCTACAGGGGTCCAAGAGACCCAGTACTTC
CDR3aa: CASSPTGVQETQYF

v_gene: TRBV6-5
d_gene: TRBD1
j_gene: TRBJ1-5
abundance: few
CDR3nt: TGTGCCAGCAGTGCCTTCAAGGGGGCTCAGCCCCAGCATTTT
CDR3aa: CASSAFKGAQPQHF

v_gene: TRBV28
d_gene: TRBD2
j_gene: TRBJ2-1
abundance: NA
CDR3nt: TGTGCCAGCAGTTTAGGAGAACCCCTGGCGGGGGGGCAGGATGAGCAGTTCTTC
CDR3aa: CASSLGEPLAGGQDEQFF

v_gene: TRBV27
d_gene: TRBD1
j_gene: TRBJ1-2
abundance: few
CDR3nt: TGTGCCAGCAGTCCCTGGACAGGGGGCACAAACTATGGCTACACCTTC
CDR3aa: CASSPWTGGTNYGYTF

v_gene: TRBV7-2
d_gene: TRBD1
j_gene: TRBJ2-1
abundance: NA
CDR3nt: TGTGCCAGCAGCGACAGGGGGTCATACAATGAGCAGTTCTTC
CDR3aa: CASSDRGSYNEQFF

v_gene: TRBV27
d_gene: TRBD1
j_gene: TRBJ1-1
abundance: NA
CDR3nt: TGTGCCAGCAGTTTGATGGGGACAGTAAACACTGAAGCTTTCTTT
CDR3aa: CASSLMGTVNTEAFF